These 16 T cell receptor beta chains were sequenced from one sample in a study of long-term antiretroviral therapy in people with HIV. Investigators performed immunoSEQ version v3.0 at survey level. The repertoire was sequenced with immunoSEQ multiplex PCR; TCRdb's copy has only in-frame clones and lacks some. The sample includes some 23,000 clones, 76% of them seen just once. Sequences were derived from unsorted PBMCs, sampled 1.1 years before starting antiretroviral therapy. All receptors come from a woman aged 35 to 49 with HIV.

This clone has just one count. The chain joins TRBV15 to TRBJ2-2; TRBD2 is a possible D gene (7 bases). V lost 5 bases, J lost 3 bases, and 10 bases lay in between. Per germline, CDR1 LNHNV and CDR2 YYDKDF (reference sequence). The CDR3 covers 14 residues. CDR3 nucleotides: TGTGCCACCAGCGGCGGGGGCGACACCGGGGAGCTGTTTTTT. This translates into CATSGGGDTGELFF.

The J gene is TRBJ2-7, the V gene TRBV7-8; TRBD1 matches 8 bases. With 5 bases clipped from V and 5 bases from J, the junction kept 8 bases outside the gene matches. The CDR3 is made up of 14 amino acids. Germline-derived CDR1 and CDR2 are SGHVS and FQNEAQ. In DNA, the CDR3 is TGTGCCAGCAGCCCTAGGACAGGGACCCACGAGCAGTACTTC. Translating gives CASSPRTGTHEQYF.

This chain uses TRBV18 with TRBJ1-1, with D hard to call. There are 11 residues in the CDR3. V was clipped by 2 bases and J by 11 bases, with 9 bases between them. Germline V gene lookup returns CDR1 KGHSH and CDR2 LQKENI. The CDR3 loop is CASSPGQTAFF. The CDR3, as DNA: TGTGCCAGCTCACCAGGGCAGACGGCTTTCTTT.

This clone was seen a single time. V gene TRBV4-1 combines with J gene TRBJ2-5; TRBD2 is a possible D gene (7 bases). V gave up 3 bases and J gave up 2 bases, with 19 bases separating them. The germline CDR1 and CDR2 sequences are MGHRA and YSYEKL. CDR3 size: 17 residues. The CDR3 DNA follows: TGCGCCAGCAGCCATTCTGGGGGGGCAGGAGGACAAGAGACCCAGTACTTC. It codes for CASSHSGGAGGQETQYF.

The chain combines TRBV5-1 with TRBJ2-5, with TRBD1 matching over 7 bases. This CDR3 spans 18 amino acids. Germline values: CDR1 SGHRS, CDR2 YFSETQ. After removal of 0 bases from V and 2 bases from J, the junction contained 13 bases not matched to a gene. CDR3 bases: TGCGCCAGCAGCTTGGGGTTTTCCGCTGGACAGGCTCAAGAGACCCAGTACTTC. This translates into CASSLGFSAGQAQETQYF.

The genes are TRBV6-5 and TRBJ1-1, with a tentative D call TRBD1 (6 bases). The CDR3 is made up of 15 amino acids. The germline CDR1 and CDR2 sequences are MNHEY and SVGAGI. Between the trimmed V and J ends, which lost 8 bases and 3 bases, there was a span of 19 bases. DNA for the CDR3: TGTGCCAGCGGCCACAGGGCACAGCGGGACACTGAAGCTTTCTTT. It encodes CASGHRAQRDTEAFF.

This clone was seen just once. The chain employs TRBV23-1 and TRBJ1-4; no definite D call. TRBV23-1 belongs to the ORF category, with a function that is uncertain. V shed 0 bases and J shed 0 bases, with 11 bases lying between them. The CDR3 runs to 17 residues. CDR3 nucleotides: TGCGCCAGCAGTCAATCGGCGAGACTAGCAACTAATGAAAAACTGTTTTTT. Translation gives CASSQSARLATNEKLFF.

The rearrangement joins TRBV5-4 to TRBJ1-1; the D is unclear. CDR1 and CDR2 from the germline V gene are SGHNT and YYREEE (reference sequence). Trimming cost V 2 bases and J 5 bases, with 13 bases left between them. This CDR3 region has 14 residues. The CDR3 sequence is CASSLEGWLTEAFF. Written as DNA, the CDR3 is TGTGCCAGCAGCTTAGAAGGGTGGTTAACTGAAGCTTTCTTT.

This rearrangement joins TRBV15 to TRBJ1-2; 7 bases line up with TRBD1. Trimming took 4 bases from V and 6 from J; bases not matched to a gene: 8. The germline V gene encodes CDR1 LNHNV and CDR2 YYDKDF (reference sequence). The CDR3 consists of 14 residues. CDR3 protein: CATSTTGIFHGYTF. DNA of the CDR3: TGTGCCACCAGCACGACAGGGATTTTCCATGGCTACACCTTC. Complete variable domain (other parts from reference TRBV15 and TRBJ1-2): DAMVIQNPRYQVTQFGKPVTLSCSQTLNHNVMYWYQQKSSQAPKLLFHYYDKDFNNEADTPDNFQSRRPNTSFCFLDIRSPGLGDTAMYLCATSTTGIFHGYTFGSGTRLTVV.

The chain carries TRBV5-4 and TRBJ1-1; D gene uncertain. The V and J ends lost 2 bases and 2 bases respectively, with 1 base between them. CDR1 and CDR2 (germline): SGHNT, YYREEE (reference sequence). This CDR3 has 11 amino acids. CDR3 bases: TGTGCCAGCAGCTTTAACACTGAAGCTTTCTTT. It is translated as CASSFNTEAFF.

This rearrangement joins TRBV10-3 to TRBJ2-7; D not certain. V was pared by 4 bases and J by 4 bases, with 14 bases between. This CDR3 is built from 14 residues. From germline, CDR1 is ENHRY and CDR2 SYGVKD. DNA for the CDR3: TGTGCCATCAGTGTGGGCAGCCTTGCGTACGAGCAGTACTTC. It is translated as CAISVGSLAYEQYF.

CDR3 in DNA: TGTGCCAGCAACGCCGGGACAGTCGGGACAGATACGCAGTATTTT. Its translation: CASNAGTVGTDTQYF. The rearrangement uses TRBV6-1 and TRBJ2-3; TRBD1 matches 7 bases. V was pared by 7 bases and J by 3 bases, with 10 bases of the junction left unmatched. The CDR3 totals 15 residues. In germline, CDR1 is MNHNS, CDR2 SASEGT.

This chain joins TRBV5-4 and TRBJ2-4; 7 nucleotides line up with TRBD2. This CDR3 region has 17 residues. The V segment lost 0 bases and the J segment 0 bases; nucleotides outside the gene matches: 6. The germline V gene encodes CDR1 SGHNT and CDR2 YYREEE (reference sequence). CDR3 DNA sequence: TGTGCCAGCAGCTTGGGTTCTAGCGGTTTAGCCAAAAACATTCAGTACTTC. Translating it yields CASSLGSSGLAKNIQYF.

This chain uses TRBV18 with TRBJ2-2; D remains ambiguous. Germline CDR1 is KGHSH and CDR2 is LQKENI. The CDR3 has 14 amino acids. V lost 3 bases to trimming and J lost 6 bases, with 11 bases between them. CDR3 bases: TGTGCCAGCTCACCCCTGAGTGGGGCCGGGGAGCTGTTTTTT. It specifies CASSPLSGAGELFF.

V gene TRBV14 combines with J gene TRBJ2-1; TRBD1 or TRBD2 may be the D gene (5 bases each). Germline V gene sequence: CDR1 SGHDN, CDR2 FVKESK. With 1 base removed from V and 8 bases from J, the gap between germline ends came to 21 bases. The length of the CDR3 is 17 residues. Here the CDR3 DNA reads TGTGCCAGCAGCCAAGCCTACGGGGCGCGTAATAGCGATGAGCAGTTCTTC. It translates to CASSQAYGARNSDEQFF.

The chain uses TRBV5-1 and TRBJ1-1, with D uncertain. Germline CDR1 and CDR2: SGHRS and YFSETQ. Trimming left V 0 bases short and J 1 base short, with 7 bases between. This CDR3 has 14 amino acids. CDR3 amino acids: CASSLGWGNTEAFF. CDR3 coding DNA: TGCGCCAGCAGCTTGGGTTGGGGGAACACTGAAGCTTTCTTT.